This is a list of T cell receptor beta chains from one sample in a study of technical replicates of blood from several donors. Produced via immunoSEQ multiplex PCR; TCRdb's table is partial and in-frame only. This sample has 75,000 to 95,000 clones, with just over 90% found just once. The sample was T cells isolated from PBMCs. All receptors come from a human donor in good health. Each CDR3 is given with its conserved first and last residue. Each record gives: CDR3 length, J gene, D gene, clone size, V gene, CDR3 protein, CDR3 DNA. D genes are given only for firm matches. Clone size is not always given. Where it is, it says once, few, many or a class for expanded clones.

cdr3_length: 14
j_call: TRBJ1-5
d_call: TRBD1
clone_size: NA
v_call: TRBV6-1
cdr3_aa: CASKYRGVNQPQHF
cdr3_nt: TGTGCCAGCAAATACAGGGGCGTAAATCAGCCCCAGCATTTT

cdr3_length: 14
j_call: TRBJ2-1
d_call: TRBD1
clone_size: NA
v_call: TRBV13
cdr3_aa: CASSPGQGAWEQFF
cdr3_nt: TGTGCCAGCAGCCCAGGACAGGGGGCATGGGAGCAGTTCTTC

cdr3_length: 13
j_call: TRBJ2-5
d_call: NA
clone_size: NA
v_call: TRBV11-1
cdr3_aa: CASSLGGEETQYF
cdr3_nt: TGTGCCAGCAGCTTAGGGGGAGAGGAGACCCAGTACTTC

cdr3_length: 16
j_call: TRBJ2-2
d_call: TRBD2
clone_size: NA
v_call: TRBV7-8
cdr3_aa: CASSLFGGGATGELFF
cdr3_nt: TGTGCCAGCAGCTTATTTGGCGGGGGAGCGACCGGGGAGCTGTTTTTT

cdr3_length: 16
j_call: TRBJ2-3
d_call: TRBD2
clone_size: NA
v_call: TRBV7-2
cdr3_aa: CASSLGLAGAPDTQYF
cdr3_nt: TGTGCCAGCAGCTTAGGGCTAGCGGGAGCCCCAGATACGCAGTATTTT

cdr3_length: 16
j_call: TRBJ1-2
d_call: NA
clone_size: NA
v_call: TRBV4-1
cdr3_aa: CASSPTRGRNSHGYTF
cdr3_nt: TGCGCCAGCAGCCCGACAAGGGGGAGAAATTCGCATGGCTACACCTTC

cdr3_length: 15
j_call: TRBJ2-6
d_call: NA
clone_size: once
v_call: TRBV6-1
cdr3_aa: CASSERVSGANVLTF
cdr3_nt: TGTGCCAGCAGTGAACGAGTCTCTGGGGCCAACGTCCTGACTTTC

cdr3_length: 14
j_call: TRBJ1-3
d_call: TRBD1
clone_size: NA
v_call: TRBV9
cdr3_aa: CASSAQGVANTIYF
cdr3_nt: TGTGCCAGCAGCGCACAGGGGGTCGCGAACACCATATATTTT

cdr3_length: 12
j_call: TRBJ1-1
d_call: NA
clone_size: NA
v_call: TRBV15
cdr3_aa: CATSWAGTEAFF
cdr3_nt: TGTGCCACCAGTTGGGCTGGCACTGAAGCTTTCTTT

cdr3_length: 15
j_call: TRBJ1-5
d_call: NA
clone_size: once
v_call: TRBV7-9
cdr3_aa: CASSLEGRGNQPQHF
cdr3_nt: TGTGCCAGCAGCTTGGAGGGCAGGGGCAATCAGCCCCAGCATTTT

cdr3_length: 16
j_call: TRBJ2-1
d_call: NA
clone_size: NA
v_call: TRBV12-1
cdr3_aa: CASSFVRAGGWNEQFF
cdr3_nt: TGTGCCAGCAGCTTTGTCAGGGCTGGGGGGTGGAATGAGCAGTTCTTC

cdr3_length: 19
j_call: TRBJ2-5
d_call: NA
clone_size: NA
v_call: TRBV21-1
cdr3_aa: CASSKGGTSGSKIGETQYF
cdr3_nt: TGTGCCAGCAGCAAAGGTGGGACTAGCGGGAGCAAGATTGGAGAGACCCAGTACTTC

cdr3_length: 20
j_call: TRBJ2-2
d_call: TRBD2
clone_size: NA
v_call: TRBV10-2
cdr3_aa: CASSYGLAGGRPSNTGELFF
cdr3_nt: TGCGCCAGCAGTTACGGACTAGCGGGAGGGAGGCCTTCGAACACCGGGGAGCTGTTTTTT

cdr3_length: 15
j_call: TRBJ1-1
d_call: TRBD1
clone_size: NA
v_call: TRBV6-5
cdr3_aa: CASSQGGRMNTEAFF
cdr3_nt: TGTGCCAGCAGTCAGGGGGGCAGAATGAACACTGAAGCTTTCTTT

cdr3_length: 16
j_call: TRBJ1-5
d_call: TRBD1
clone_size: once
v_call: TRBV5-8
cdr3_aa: CASVSGTGAPVEPQHF
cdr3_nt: TGTGCCAGCGTGAGTGGGACAGGGGCCCCTGTGGAGCCCCAGCATTTT

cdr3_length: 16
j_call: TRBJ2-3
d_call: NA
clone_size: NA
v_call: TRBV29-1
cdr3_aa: CSVYGPQGLSTDTQYF
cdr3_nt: TGCAGCGTTTACGGACCCCAGGGGCTTAGCACAGATACGCAGTATTTT

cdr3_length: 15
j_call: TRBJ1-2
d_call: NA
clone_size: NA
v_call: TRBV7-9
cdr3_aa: CASSLRQDPSYGYTF
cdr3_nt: TGTGCCAGCAGCCTTAGACAGGATCCCTCCTATGGCTACACCTTC

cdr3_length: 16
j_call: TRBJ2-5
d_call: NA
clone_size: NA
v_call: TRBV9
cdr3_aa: CASSAHPGLQQETQYF
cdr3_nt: TGTGCCAGCAGCGCGCACCCGGGACTTCAACAAGAGACCCAGTACTTC

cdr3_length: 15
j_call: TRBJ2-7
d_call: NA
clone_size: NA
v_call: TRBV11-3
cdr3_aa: CASSPGSGFRYEQYF
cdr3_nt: TGTGCCAGCAGCCCAGGATCGGGATTCCGCTACGAGCAGTACTTC

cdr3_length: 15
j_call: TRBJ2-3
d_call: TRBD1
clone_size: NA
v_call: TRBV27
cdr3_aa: CASSSGQGMTDTQYF
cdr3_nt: TGTGCCAGCAGTTCGGGACAGGGTATGACAGATACGCAGTATTTT

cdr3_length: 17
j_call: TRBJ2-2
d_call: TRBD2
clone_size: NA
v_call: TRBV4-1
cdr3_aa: CASSQGGLAENTGELFF
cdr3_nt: TGCGCCAGCAGCCAGGGGGGACTAGCCGAGAACACCGGGGAGCTGTTTTTT

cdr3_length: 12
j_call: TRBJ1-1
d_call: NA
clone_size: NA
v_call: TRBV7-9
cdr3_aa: CASSPTGFKAFF
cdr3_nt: TGTGCCAGCAGCCCGACAGGTTTTAAAGCTTTCTTT

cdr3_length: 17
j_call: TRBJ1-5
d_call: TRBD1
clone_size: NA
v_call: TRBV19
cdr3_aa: CASSIPPGQGLYQPQHF
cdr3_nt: TGTGCCAGTAGTATACCCCCCGGACAGGGATTATATCAGCCCCAGCATTTT

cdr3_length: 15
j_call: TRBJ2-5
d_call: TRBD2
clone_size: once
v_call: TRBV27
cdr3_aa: CASSPTSGGGGTQYF
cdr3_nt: TGTGCCAGCAGTCCGACTAGCGGGGGGGGCGGGACCCAGTACTTC

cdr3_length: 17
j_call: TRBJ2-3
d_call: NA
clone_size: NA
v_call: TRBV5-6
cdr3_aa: CASSMQGPRLITDTQYF
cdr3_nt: TGTGCCAGCAGCATGCAGGGGCCGCGACTAATCACAGATACGCAGTATTTT

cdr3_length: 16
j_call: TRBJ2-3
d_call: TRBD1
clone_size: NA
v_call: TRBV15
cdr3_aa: CATSRDGTGGVDTQYF
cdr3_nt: TGTGCCACCAGCAGAGATGGGACAGGGGGTGTAGATACGCAGTATTTT